This T cell receptor beta chain was identified in a study of shared clonotypes between healthy human individuals. J was trimmed by 9 bases and V by 4 bases; bases with no gene match: 8. The CDR3 has 14 residues. Germline V gene data show CDR1 as SEHNR and CDR2 as FQNEAQ (reference sequence). Libraries were prepared by immunoSEQ multiplex PCR; TCRdb keeps only in-frame clonotypes and omits some of them. The sample has 2 million to 2.5 million clones; 85% to 95% are singletons. CD45RA+ naive and CD45RA-negative memory subsets were separated from CD4+ cells. The rearrangement joins TRBV7-9 to TRBJ2-1, with TRBD2 matching over 8 bases. This TCR was recovered from a man aged 18 to 29 in good health. Some clones in this sample may be carry-over from other donors' samples. Sequences were obtained from naive CD4+ T cells from PBMCs. Regarding subset: CD45RA+ positively selected. CDR3: CASSSLFRGGEQFF. The CDR3 nucleotides are TGTGCCAGCAGCTCCCTATTTCGGGGGGGTGAGCAGTTCTTC.